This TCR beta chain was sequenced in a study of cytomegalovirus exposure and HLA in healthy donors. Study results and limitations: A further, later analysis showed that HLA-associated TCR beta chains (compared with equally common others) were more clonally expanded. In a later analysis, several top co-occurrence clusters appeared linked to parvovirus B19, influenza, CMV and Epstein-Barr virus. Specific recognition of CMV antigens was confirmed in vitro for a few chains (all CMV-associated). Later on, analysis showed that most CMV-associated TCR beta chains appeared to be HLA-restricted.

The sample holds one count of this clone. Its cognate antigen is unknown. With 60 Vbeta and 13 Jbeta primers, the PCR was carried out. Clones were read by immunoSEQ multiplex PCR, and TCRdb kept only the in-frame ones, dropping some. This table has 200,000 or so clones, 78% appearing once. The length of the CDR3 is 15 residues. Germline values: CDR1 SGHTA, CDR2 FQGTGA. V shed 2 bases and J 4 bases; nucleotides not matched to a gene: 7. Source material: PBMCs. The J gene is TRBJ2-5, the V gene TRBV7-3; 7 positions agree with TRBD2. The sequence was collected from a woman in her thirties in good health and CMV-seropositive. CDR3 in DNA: TGTGCCAGCAGCTTATGGGGGGGGAAGGGAGAGACCCAGTACTTC. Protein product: CASSLWGGKGETQYF.